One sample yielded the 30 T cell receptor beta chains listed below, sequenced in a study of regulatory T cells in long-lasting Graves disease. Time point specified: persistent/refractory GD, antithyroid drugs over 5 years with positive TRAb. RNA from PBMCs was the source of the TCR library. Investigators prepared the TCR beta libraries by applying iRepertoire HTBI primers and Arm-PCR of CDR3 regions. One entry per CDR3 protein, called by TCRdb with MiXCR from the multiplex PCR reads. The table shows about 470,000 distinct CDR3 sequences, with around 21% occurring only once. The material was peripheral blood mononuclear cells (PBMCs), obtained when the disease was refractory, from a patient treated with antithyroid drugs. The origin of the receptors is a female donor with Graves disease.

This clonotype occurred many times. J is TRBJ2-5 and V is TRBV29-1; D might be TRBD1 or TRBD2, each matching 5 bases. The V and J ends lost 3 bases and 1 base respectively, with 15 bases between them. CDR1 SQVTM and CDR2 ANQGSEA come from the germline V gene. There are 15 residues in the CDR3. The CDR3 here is CSVESRGVPQETQYF. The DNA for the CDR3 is TGCAGCGTTGAGAGTAGAGGGGTCCCCCAAGAGACCCAGTACTTC. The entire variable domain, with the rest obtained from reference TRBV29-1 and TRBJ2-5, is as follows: SAVISQKPSRDICQRGTSLTIQCQVDSQVTMMFWYRQQPGQSLTLIATANQGSEATYESGFVIDKFPISRPNLTFSTLTVSNMSPEDSSIYLCSVESRGVPQETQYFGPGTRLLVL.

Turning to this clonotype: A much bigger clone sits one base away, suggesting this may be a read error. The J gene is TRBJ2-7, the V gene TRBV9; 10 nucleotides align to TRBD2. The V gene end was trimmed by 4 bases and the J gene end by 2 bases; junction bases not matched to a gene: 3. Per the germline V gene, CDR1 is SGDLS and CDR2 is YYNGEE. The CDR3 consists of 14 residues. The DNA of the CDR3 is TGTGCCAGCAGCCCTAGCGGGAGTGCCTACGAGCAGTACTTC. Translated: CASSPSGSAYEQYF.

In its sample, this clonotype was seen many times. Here the CDR3 DNA reads TGTGCCTGGAGGGCAGGGACCTTTGAAGCTTTCTTT. The encoded protein is CAWRAGTFEAFF. This chain links TRBV30 with TRBJ1-1; tentatively, D is TRBD1 (5 bases). This CDR3 is 12 amino acids long. Germline CDR1 is GTSNPN and CDR2 is SVGIG (reference sequence). V lost 3 bases and J 7 bases, leaving 12 bases between the germline ends. The whole variable domain, remainder taken from reference TRBV30 and TRBJ1-1, is SQTIHQWPATLVQPVGSPLSLECTVEGTSNPNLYWYRQAAGRGLQLLFYSVGIGQISSEVPQNLSASRPQDRQFILSSKKLLLSDSGFYLCAWRAGTFEAFFGQGTRLTVV.

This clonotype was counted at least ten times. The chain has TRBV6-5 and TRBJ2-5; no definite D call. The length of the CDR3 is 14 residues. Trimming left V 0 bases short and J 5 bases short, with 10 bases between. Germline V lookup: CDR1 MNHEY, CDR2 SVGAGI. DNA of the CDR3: TGTGCCAGCAGTTACTCTGAGCTGGGGGAGACCCAGTACTTC. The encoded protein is CASSYSELGETQYF.

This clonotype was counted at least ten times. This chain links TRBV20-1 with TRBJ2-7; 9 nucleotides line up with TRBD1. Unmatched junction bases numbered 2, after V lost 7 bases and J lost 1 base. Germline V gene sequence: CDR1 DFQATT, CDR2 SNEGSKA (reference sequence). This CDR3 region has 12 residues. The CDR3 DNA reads TGCAGTGTGGACAGGGGATCCTACGAGCAGTACTTC. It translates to CSVDRGSYEQYF.

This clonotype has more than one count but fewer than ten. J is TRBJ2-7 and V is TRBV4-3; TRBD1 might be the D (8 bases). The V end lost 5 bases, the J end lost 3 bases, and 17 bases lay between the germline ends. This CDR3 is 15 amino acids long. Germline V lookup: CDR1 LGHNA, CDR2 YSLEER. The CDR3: CASSSYTGGGYEQYF. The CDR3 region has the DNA TGCGCCAGCAGCTCTTACACAGGGGGGGGCTACGAGCAGTACTTC.

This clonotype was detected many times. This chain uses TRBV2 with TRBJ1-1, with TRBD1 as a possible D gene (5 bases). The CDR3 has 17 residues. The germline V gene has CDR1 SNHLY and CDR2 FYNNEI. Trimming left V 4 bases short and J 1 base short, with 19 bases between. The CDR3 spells CASSGLQGLVGNTEAFF. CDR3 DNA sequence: TGTGCCAGCAGTGGGCTCCAGGGACTAGTTGGGAACACTGAAGCTTTCTTT.

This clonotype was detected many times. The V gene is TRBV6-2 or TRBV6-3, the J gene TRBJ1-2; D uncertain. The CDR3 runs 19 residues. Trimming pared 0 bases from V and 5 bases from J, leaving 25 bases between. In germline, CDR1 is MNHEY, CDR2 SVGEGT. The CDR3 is CASSYSMPVPATGMYGYTF. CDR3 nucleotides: TGTGCCAGCAGTTACTCGATGCCCGTCCCGGCCACCGGAATGTATGGCTACACCTTC.

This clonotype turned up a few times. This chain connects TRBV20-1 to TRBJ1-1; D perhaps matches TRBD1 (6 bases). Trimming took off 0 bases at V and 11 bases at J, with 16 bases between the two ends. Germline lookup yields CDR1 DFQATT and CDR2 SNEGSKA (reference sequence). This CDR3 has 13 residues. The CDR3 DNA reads TGCAGTGCTAGAGATCGGGGAGGGGGGCGTGCTTTCTTT. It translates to CSARDRGGGRAFF.

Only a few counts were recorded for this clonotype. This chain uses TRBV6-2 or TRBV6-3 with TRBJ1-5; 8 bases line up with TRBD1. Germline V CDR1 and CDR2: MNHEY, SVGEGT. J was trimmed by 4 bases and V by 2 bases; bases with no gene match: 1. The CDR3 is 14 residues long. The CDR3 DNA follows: TGTGCCAGCAGTTACGACAGGGGAAATCAGCCCCAGCATTTT. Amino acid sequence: CASSYDRGNQPQHF.

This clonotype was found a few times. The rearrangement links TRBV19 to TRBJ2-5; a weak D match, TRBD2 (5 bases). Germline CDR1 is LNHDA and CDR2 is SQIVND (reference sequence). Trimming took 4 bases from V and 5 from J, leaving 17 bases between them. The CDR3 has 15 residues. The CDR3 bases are TGTGCCAGTAGTACCCGGGGAACTAGTGGTGAGACCCAGTACTTC. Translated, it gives CASSTRGTSGETQYF.

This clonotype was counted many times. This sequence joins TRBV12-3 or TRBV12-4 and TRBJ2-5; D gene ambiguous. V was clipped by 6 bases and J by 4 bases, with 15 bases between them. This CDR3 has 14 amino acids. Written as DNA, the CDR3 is TGTGCCAGCAGCGCTACCCAGGACCTAGAGACCCAGTACTTC. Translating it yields CASSATQDLETQYF.

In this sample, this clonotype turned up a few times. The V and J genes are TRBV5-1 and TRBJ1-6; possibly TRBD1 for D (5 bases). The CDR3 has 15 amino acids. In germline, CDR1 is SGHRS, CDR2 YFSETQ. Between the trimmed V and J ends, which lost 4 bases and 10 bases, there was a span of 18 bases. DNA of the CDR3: TGCGCCAGCAGCCCCCGCGGAGGGGCCTTCTCACCCCTCCACTTT. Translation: CASSPRGGAFSPLHF.

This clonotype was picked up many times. This CDR3 reads CASSPEKLALEQYF. The DNA for the CDR3 is TGTGCCAGCAGTCCAGAAAAACTAGCTCTCGAGCAGTACTTC. This chain links TRBV27 with TRBJ2-7, with D possibly matching TRBD2 (6 bases). CDR1 is MNHEY, CDR2 SMNVEV, per germline (reference sequence). V was pared by 5 bases and J by 6 bases, with 17 bases between. The CDR3 spans 14 residues.

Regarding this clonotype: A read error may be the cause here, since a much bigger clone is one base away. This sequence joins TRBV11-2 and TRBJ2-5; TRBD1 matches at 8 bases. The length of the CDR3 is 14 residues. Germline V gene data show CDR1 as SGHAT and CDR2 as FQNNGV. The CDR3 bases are TGTGCCAGCAGCCCGAATGAGGGATCGAGACAGGGGCCTTTC. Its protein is CASSPNEGSRQGPF.

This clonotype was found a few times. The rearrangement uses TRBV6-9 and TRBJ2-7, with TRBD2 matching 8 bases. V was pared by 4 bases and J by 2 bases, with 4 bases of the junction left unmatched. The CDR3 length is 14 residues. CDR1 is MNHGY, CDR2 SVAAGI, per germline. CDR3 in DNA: TGTGCCAGCAGTTGGGGACTAGTCCCCTACGAGCAGTACTTC. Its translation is CASSWGLVPYEQYF.

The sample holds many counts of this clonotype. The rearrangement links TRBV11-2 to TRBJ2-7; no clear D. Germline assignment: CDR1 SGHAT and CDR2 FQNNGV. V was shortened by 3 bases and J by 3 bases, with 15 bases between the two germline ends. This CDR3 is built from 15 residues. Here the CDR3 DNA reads TGTGCCAGCAGCTTTGTGACGCCACCCCGCTACGAGCAGTACTTC. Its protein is CASSFVTPPRYEQYF.

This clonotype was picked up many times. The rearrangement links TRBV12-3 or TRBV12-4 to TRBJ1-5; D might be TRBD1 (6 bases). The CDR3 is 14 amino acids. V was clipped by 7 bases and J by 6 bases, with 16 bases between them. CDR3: CASMLGGQGQPQHF. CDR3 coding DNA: TGTGCCAGCATGCTAGGGGGGCAGGGTCAGCCCCAGCATTTT.

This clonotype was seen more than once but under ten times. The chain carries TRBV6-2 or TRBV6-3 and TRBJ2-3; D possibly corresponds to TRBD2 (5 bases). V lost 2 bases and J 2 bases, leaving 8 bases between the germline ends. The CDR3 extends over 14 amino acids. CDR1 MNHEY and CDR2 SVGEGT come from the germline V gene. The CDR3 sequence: CASSYTGSTDTQYF. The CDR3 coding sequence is TGTGCCAGCAGTTACACGGGATCCACAGATACGCAGTATTTT.

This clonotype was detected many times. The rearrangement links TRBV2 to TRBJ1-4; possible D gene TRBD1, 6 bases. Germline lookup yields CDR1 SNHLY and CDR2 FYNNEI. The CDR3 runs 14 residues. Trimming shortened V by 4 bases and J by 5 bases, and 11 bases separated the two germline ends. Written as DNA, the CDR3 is TGTGCCAGCAGTGCATGGGGGGCGAATGAAAAACTGTTTTTT. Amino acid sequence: CASSAWGANEKLFF.

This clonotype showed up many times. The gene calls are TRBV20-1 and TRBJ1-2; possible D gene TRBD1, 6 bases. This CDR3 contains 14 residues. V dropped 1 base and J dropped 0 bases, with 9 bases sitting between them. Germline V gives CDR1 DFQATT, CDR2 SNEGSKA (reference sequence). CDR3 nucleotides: TGCAGTGCTAGAGGGGACATAGCTAACTATGGCTACACCTTC. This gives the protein CSARGDIANYGYTF.

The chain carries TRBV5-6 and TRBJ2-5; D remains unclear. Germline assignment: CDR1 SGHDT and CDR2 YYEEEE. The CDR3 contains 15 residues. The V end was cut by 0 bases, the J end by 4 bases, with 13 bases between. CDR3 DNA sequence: TGTGCCAGCAGCTTGGCCCTTCGGTCGGGAGAGACCCAGTACTTC. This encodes CASSLALRSGETQYF.

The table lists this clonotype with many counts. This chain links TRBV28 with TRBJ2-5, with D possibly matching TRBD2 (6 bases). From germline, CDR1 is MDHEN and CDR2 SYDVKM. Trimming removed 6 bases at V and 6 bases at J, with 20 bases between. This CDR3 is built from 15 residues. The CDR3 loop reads CASSPDGRGGQTQYF. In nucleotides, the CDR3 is TGTGCCAGCAGCCCCGATGGAAGGGGAGGACAGACCCAGTACTTC.

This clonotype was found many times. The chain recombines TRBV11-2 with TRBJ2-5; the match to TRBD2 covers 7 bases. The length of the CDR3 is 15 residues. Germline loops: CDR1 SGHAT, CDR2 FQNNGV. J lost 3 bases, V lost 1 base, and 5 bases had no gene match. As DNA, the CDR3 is TGTGCCAGCAGCTTAGCGGGAGGAGACAAAGAGACCCAGTACTTC. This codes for CASSLAGGDKETQYF.

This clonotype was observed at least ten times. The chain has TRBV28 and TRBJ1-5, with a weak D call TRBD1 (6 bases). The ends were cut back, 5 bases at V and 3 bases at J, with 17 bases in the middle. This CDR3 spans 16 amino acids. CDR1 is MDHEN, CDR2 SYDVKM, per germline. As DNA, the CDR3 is TGTGCCAGCAGTCCCCGACAGGTGGCTGACAATCAGCCCCAGCATTTT. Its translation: CASSPRQVADNQPQHF.

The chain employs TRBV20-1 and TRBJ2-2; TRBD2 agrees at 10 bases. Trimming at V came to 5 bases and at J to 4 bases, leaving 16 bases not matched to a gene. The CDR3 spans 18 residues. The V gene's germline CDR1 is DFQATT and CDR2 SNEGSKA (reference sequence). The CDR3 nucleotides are TGCAGTGCTTCGGGACTAGCGAGAGGGCCCTCGGGCACCGGGGAGCTGTTTTTT. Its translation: CSASGLARGPSGTGELFF.

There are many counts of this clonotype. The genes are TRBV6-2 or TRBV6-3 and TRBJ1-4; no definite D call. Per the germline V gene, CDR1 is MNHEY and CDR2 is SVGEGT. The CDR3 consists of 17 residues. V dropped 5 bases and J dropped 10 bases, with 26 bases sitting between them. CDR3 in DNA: TGTGCCAGCAGTGAATCAGTGGCAGAGGTTGGCCTGGGAAAACTGTTTTTT. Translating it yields CASSESVAEVGLGKLFF.

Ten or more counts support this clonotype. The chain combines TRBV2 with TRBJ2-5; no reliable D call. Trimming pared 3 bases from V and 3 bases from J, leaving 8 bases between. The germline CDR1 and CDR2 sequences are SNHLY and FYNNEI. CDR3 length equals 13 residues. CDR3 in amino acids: CASSDSREETQYF. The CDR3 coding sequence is TGTGCCAGCAGTGATTCCCGGGAAGAGACCCAGTACTTC.

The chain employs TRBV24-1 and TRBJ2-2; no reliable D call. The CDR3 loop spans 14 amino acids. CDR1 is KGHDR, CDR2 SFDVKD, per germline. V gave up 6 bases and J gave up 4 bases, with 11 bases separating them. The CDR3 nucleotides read TGTGCCACCAGTCCAGGACGGATCACCGGGGAGCTGTTTTTT. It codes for CATSPGRITGELFF.

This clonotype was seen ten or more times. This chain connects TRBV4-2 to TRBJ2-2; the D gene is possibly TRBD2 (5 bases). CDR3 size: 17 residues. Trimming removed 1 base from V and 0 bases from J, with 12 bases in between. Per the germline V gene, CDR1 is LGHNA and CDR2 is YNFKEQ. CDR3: CASSQGVQAANTGELFF. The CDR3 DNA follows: TGTGCCAGCAGCCAAGGAGTTCAAGCGGCGAACACCGGGGAGCTGTTTTTT.